Below are 5 T cell receptor beta chains sequenced from a single sample in a study of CD8 T cell repertoires and HIV-1 epitope variants. For these TCRs, the target antigens are not known. The protocol was immunoSEQ multiplex PCR, while the TCRdb copy is restricted to in-frame clones and leaves out a portion. The data show about 6,300 clones, 66% seen once. Sequencing was done on a sample of cultured CD8+ T cells derived from PBMCs. These receptors all stem from a male donor with HIV.

This clone was counted only a few times. The gene calls are TRBV7-6 and TRBJ2-1, with TRBD1 as a possible D gene (6 bases). The V end lost 5 bases, the J end lost 0 bases, and 20 bases lay between the germline ends. The length of the CDR3 is 18 residues. Germline-derived CDR1 and CDR2 are SGHVS and FNYEAQ. In nucleotides, the CDR3 is TGTGCCAGCAGCACCGAACCTAGCCAGGGGAGCTCCTACAATGAGCAGTTCTTC. It yields the protein CASSTEPSQGSSYNEQFF.

This chain connects TRBV6-1 to TRBJ1-5, with D uncertain. V was clipped by 5 bases and J by 2 bases, with 10 bases between them. CDR3 size: 14 residues. CDR1 is MNHNS, CDR2 SASEGT, per germline. The CDR3 spells CASSSLGGNQPQHF. Here the CDR3 DNA reads TGTGCCAGCAGTTCCCTCGGGGGCAATCAGCCCCAGCATTTT.

V usage is TRBV4-1 and J usage is TRBJ2-7, with 7 bases aligning to TRBD2. CDR3 length: 17 amino acids. Germline V gene lookup returns CDR1 MGHRA and CDR2 YSYEKL. J lost 3 bases, V lost 1 base, and 12 bases had no gene match. The CDR3 reads CASSQGAASGVFYEQYF. The CDR3 DNA reads as TGCGCCAGCAGCCAAGGAGCGGCCAGCGGGGTATTCTACGAGCAGTACTTC.

The chain employs TRBV7-3 and TRBJ2-5; possibly TRBD2 for D (5 bases). This CDR3 has 15 residues. Trimming took off 4 bases at V and 2 bases at J, with 14 bases between the two ends. Germline V CDR1 and CDR2: SGHTA, FQGTGA. CDR3 in amino acids: CASSSAGIDQETQYF. The CDR3 DNA sequence: TGTGCCAGCAGCTCCGCCGGGATAGATCAAGAGACCCAGTACTTC.

This chain joins TRBV7-9 and TRBJ1-5; D not resolved. This CDR3 spans 16 amino acids. Deletions cut 5 bases from V and 2 bases from J, with 16 bases between. The germline V gene has CDR1 SEHNR and CDR2 FQNEAQ (reference sequence). CDR3 bases: TGTGCCAGCAGCGATGCTCGGGCTGGGGGCAATCAGCCCCAGCATTTT. This translates into CASSDARAGGNQPQHF.